This is a list of T cell receptor beta chains from one sample in a study of blood T cell repertoires in COVID-19. Some clones are missing from TCRdb's copy, which holds only in-frame ones; the method was immunoSEQ multiplex PCR. The data show approximately 210,000 clones, around 81% seen once. Sequences were obtained from peripheral blood. All receptors derive from a man aged 55 to 70 with COVID-19, enrolled during active disease. The CDR3 runs from the conserved cysteine through the conserved F or W.

V gene	J gene	CDR3 protein
TRBV7-4	TRBJ1-6	CASSATRDRENSPLHF
TRBV29-1	TRBJ1-1	CSGGTENTEAFF
TRBV28	TRBJ1-6	CASSTGWSSPLHF
TRBV6-2/TRBV6-3	TRBJ2-5	CASSRQAIETQYF
TRBV9	TRBJ1-2	CASSPILTGLGYTF
TRBV4-1	TRBJ1-6	CASSQDWTGTNSPLHF
TRBV28	TRBJ2-7	CASSLTGGSYEQYF
TRBV5-5	TRBJ1-4	CASSLAGPEKLFF
TRBV19	TRBJ1-1	CASSDFAEAFF
TRBV5-1	TRBJ1-2	CASSLGQGMRGYTF
TRBV2	TRBJ1-5	CASSEAGRRNQPQHF
TRBV7-7	TRBJ1-3	CASSLDDSPGNTIYF
TRBV9	TRBJ2-2	CASSVATYSSPGELFF
TRBV28	TRBJ2-1	CASSRQGSSYNEQFF
TRBV18	TRBJ1-3	CASSPAGRRSGNTIYF
TRBV11-3	TRBJ1-1	CASSFGGAAFF
TRBV6-1	TRBJ2-3	CASSEVLAGATDTQYF
TRBV15	TRBJ1-1	CATSHRQANTEAFF
TRBV9	TRBJ2-2	CASSVEHSRGELFF
TRBV5-1	TRBJ2-2	CASSLGQGTSGELFF
TRBV29-1	TRBJ2-5	CSGNSGETQYF
TRBV7-3	TRBJ2-2	CASSPSGAGGTGELFF
TRBV28	TRBJ2-7	CASSFPGLEGGEQYF
TRBV6-5	TRBJ1-2	CASRQGKGYGYTF
TRBV27	TRBJ1-6	CASSQGQGYSPLHF
TRBV9	TRBJ1-5	CASSLSGNNQPQHF
TRBV19	TRBJ2-7	CATSGGPHEQYF